These 28 T cell receptor beta chains share one sample of origin, sequenced in a study of T cell clonality in common variable immunodeficiency. Generated by immunoSEQ multiplex PCR, the TCRdb table keeps only in-frame clones and is missing some. Singletons are absent from the sample, which has approximately 15,000 clones. No antigen is known for these receptors. Whole-study findings and limits: In common variable immunodeficiency, TCR beta chains reportedly carried fewer deletions and N-nucleotide insertions.

The sample consisted of peripheral blood mononuclear cells. Every receptor here comes from a human donor with common variable immunodeficiency.

Concerning this clone: The read terminates 3 residues before the CDR3 end, so the remaining end is supplied by the germline J gene. The rearrangement joins TRBV7-2 to TRBJ2-5; D is uncertain. Trimming took off 5 bases at V and 2 bases at J, with 12 bases between the two ends. This CDR3 contains 14 residues. Germline V gene sequence: CDR1 SGHTA, CDR2 FQGNSA. CDR3 protein: CASSGTTRQETQYF. The covered CDR3 bases are TGTGCCAGCAGCGGAACGACACGACAAGAGACC.

This clone was seen a few times. The read stops 3 residues short of the end of the CDR3; the missing end is completed from the germline J gene. The chain is built from TRBV18 and TRBJ2-7; the match to TRBD1 covers 7 bases. The CDR3 contains 14 residues. The trim removed 4 bases at V and 6 bases at J, leaving 9 bases unmatched. Germline V gene data show CDR1 as KGHSH and CDR2 as LQKENI. CDR3 bases read: TGTGCCAGCTCACTTCAGGACAGGATGGGCGAG. Protein product: CASSLQDRMGE. The entire CDR3 is CASSLQDRMGEQYF.

This clone has only a few counts. The read ends 3 residues shy of where the CDR3 ends; the end is completed using the germline J gene. The rearrangement links TRBV7-3 to TRBJ1-6, with D unresolved. Germline CDR1 and CDR2: SGHTA and FQGTGA. With 2 bases removed from V and 7 bases from J, the gap between germline ends came to 9 bases. The CDR3 sequence is 14 residues long. CDR3 amino acids: CASSLGGINSPLHF. The part of the CDR3 DNA that was read is TGTGCCAGCAGCTTAGGCGGAATCAATTCACCC.

Regarding this clone: Read data end 3 residues before the CDR3 end; the end is taken from the germline J gene. The chain joins TRBV6-2 or TRBV6-3 to TRBJ1-1; 8 bases match TRBD1. The CDR3 extends over 15 amino acids. V dropped 5 bases and J dropped 0; count of bases not matched to a gene: 5. Germline CDR1 and CDR2: MNHEY and SVGEGT. Partial CDR3 DNA: TGTGCCAGCAGTCCGTGGACAGGGATGAACACTGAA. This translates into CASSPWTGMNTE. The complete CDR3 sequence is CASSPWTGMNTEAFF.

There are a few counts of this clone. Read sequence stops 3 residues before the CDR3 end, and the germline J gene provides the missing end. The chain combines TRBV19 with TRBJ1-2; 7 positions agree with TRBD1. Germline CDR1 LNHDA, CDR2 SQIVND (reference sequence). J was trimmed by 6 bases and V by 7 bases; bases with no gene match: 14. The length of the CDR3 is 15 residues. CDR3 bases read: TGTGCCAGTAAAGGACCTACAGGGGAAATAGATGGC. The encoded protein is CASKGPTGEIDG. The full-length CDR3 reads as CASKGPTGEIDGYTF. Looking up the rest from reference TRBV19 and TRBJ1-2 gives the full variable domain: DGGITQSPKYLFRKEGQNVTLSCEQNLNHDAMYWYRQDPGQGLRLIYYSQIVNDFQKGDIAEGYSVSREKKESFPLTVTSAQKNPTAFYLCASKGPTGEIDGYTFGSGTRLTVV.

Worth noting for this clone: The CDR3 is cut off 3 residues early in the read; its end comes from the germline J gene. The chain carries TRBV7-9 and TRBJ2-2; TRBD1 agrees at 11 bases. V was clipped by 3 bases and J by 9 bases; unmatched bases: 6. The germline gives CDR1 SEHNR, CDR2 FQNEAQ (reference sequence). CDR3 length: 15 amino acids. CDR3 amino acids: CASSFRDRGVRELFF. The CDR3 DNA, read in part, is TGTGCCAGCAGCTTCCGGGACAGGGGGGTCCGGGAG.

The table lists this clone with a few counts. The CDR3 goes on 3 residues after the read ends, and that part is filled in from the germline J gene. The chain has TRBV18 and TRBJ2-3; TRBD2 might be the D (5 bases). CDR3 length: 15 amino acids. Germline assignment: CDR1 KGHSH and CDR2 LQKENI. Trimming took 2 bases from V and 4 from J, leaving 13 bases between them. This CDR3 reads CASSPFQDSADTQYF. CDR3 DNA (partial): TGTGCCAGCTCACCATTTCAGGACTCAGCAGATACG. The variable domain in full, completed from reference TRBV18 and TRBJ2-3, reads NAGVMQNPRHLVRRRGQEARLRCSPMKGHSHVYWYRQLPEEGLKFMVYLQKENIIDESGMPKERFSAEFPKEGPSILRIQQVVRGDSAAYFCASSPFQDSADTQYFGPGTRLTVL.

This clone was seen a handful of times. The read comes to an end 3 residues before the CDR3 does, leaving the germline J gene to fill in the end. The rearrangement joins TRBV19 to TRBJ2-7; 8 bases align to TRBD1. V was clipped by 1 base and J by 5 bases; unmatched bases: 7. The CDR3 has 15 residues. The germline V gene encodes CDR1 LNHDA and CDR2 SQIVND (reference sequence). The CDR3 region is CASSIVGTGGNEQYF. CDR3 bases read: TGTGCCAGTAGTATAGTTGGGACAGGAGGCAACGAG.

This clone was picked up a small number of times. The read is 3 residues too short to cover the CDR3 end, so that end is filled in from the germline J gene. The genes are TRBV7-2 and TRBJ2-1; D unclear. The CDR3 consists of 13 residues. V was clipped by 3 bases and J by 9 bases, with 12 bases between them. Per the germline V gene, CDR1 is SGHTA and CDR2 is FQGNSA. The sequenced part of the CDR3 DNA is TGTGCCAGCAGCTTGTGGCTCTCGGGTGAG. Encoded protein: CASSLWLSGE. The entire CDR3 sequence reads CASSLWLSGEQFF.

This clone was observed at least ten times. CDR3: CAWSVDSNTGELFF. The part of the CDR3 DNA that was read is TGTGCCTGGAGTGTGGACTCGAACACCGGGGAG. The V call is TRBV30, the J call TRBJ2-2; D is perhaps TRBD2 (5 bases). The observed sequence ends 3 residues before the CDR3 terminus, with the missing tail filled in from the germline J gene. This CDR3 spans 14 amino acids. V lost 0 bases to trimming and J lost 0 bases, with 5 bases between them. From germline, CDR1 is GTSNPN and CDR2 SVGIG (reference sequence). The full variable domain, with the rest looked up from reference TRBV30 and TRBJ2-2, is SQTIHQWPATLVQPVGSPLSLECTVEGTSNPNLYWYRQAAGRGLQLLFYSVGIGQISSEVPQNLSASRPQDRQFILSSKKLLLSDSGFYLCAWSVDSNTGELFFGEGSRLTVL.

This clone was seen a handful of times. Read data end 3 residues before the CDR3 end; the end is taken from the germline J gene. The rearrangement joins TRBV19 to TRBJ2-7; 7 bases are shared with TRBD2. This CDR3 has 15 residues. The V gene end was trimmed by 7 bases and the J gene end by 2 bases; junction bases not matched to a gene: 11. From germline, CDR1 is LNHDA and CDR2 SQIVND (reference sequence). The sequenced part of the CDR3 DNA is TGTGCCAGTAAGAGGGATGGGGGGGGAGCCTACGAG. It is translated as CASKRDGGGAYE. The entire CDR3 is CASKRDGGGAYEQYF.

This clone turned up a few times. The CDR3 bases that were read are TGTGCCAGTAGTCCTAAACCCTCTCATCGCACAGATACG. It is translated as CASSPKPSHRTDT. From start to end, the CDR3 is CASSPKPSHRTDTQYF. V gene TRBV19 combines with J gene TRBJ2-3; D is unclear. The read ends 3 residues shy of where the CDR3 ends; the end is completed using the germline J gene. The CDR3 loop spans 16 amino acids. Trimming removed 5 bases from V and 1 base from J, with 16 bases in between. Germline CDR1 reads LNHDA; CDR2 reads SQIVND (reference sequence).

This clone has a handful of counts. Read coverage stops 3 residues before the CDR3 terminus; the germline J gene supplies the remainder. This rearrangement joins TRBV7-2 to TRBJ2-6; TRBD2 matches 8 bases. The junction had 7 bases not matched to a gene; V was cut back by 0 bases and J by 3 bases. CDR1 and CDR2 (germline): SGHTA, FQGNSA. The CDR3 spans 18 residues. CDR3 protein: CASSLAPGGASGANVLTF. CDR3 bases read: TGTGCCAGCAGCTTAGCCCCCGGGGGGGCGAGTGGGGCCAACGTC.

Notes on this clone: The read terminates 3 residues ahead of where the CDR3 ends, so the germline J gene completes it. The rearrangement joins TRBV6-2 or TRBV6-3 to TRBJ1-1; 8 nucleotides line up with TRBD1. The germline CDR1 and CDR2 sequences are MNHEY and SVGEGT. V dropped 5 bases and J dropped 5; count of bases not matched to a gene: 13. CDR3 length: 16 amino acids. The covered CDR3 bases are TGTGCCAGCAGTCCCCAGCCAGGGGGCGCGAGGACTGAA. It yields the protein CASSPQPGGARTE. From start to end, the CDR3 is CASSPQPGGARTEAFF.

This clone has only a few counts. The DNA ends 3 residues before the CDR3 does, and the rest of the CDR3 is filled in from the germline J gene. The rearrangement links TRBV11-2 to TRBJ1-2, with a tentative D call TRBD1 (5 bases). Trimming took 0 bases from V and 7 from J, leaving 9 bases between them. Germline V gene data show CDR1 as SGHAT and CDR2 as FQNNGV. The CDR3 covers 13 residues. The sequenced CDR3 bases are TGTGCCAGCAGCTTAGAAGGTGGGGCTGGC. Amino acids: CASSLEGGAG. The full-length CDR3 reads as CASSLEGGAGYTF.

The table lists this clone with a few counts. The part of the CDR3 DNA that was read is TGCAGTGCTAGCGGGAGCACAGATACG. Amino acid sequence: CSASGSTDT. The CDR3 in its entirety is CSASGSTDTQYF. V gene TRBV20-1 combines with J gene TRBJ2-3, with D unresolved. With the read ending 3 residues before the CDR3 end, the germline J gene is used to fill in that end. Per the germline V gene, CDR1 is DFQATT and CDR2 is SNEGSKA (reference sequence). CDR3 length equals 12 residues. V was shortened by 3 bases and J by 0 bases, with 4 bases between the two germline ends.

This clone has more than one count but fewer than ten. The sequence runs out 3 residues before the end of the CDR3; the remainder is reconstructed from the germline J gene. The genes are TRBV7-2 and TRBJ2-5; D is possibly TRBD2 (5 bases). The germline CDR1 and CDR2 sequences are SGHTA and FQGNSA. V was pared by 10 bases and J by 2 bases, with 17 bases between. The CDR3 is 14 amino acids. The sequenced CDR3 bases are TGTGCCACCTGCGCAAGGGCGGGTCAAGAGACC. Protein sequence: CATCARAGQET. From start to end, the CDR3 is CATCARAGQETQYF.

This clone occurred many times. The DNA read from the CDR3 is TGTGCCAGCTCACCATCCGGCACTGAA. Translating it yields CASSPSGTE. From start to end, the CDR3 is CASSPSGTEAFF. The chain links TRBV18 to TRBJ1-1; D not certain. From the germline J gene comes the end of the CDR3, since the read stops 3 residues before it. Trimming removed 2 bases at V and 4 bases at J, with 5 bases between. The germline V gene encodes CDR1 KGHSH and CDR2 LQKENI. The CDR3 is 12 amino acids.

Regarding this clone: The read falls 3 residues short of the CDR3 end, and the missing part is taken from the germline J gene. This sequence joins TRBV20-1 and TRBJ2-1; 13 bases fit TRBD2. The J segment lost 5 bases and the V segment lost 0 bases, leaving 7 bases of the junction unmatched. The length of the CDR3 is 17 residues. From germline, CDR1 is DFQATT and CDR2 SNEGSKA (reference sequence). The CDR3 loop reads CSARDPRTSGRDNEQFF. The sequenced CDR3 bases are TGCAGTGCTAGAGATCCCCGTACTAGCGGGAGGGACAATGAG.

Comment on this clone: The CDR3 end is not reached by the read, which stops 3 residues before it; the germline J gene fills it in. The chain joins TRBV5-6 to TRBJ1-1; weak D call: TRBD1 (6 bases). This CDR3 is built from 11 residues. V lost 4 bases and J 7 bases, leaving 8 bases between the germline ends. Germline V CDR1 and CDR2: SGHDT, YYEEEE. CDR3 sequence reads: CASSTTGEAFF. The part of the CDR3 DNA that was read is TGTGCCAGCAGCACGACAGGTGAA. Together with reference TRBV5-6 and TRBJ1-1, the CDR3 gives the full variable domain: DAGVTQSPTHLIKTRGQQVTLRCSPKSGHDTVSWYQQALGQGPQFIFQYYEEEERQRGNFPDRFSGHQFPNYSSELNVNALLLGDSALYLCASSTTGEAFFGQGTRLTVV.

The sample holds a few counts of this clone. The read is 3 residues too short to cover the CDR3 end, so that end is filled in from the germline J gene. The V gene is TRBV7-2, the J gene TRBJ2-1, with 7 bases fitting TRBD2. V lost 5 bases, J lost 3 bases, and 4 bases stayed unmatched. This CDR3 has 14 amino acids. Germline values: CDR1 SGHTA, CDR2 FQGNSA. CDR3 amino acids: CASSLAGVYNEQFF. The CDR3 bases that were read are TGTGCCAGCAGCCTCGCGGGGGTCTACAATGAG.

There are many counts of this clone. With the read ending 3 residues before the CDR3 end, the germline J gene is used to fill in that end. The chain links TRBV20-1 to TRBJ2-5; no definite D call. From germline, CDR1 is DFQATT and CDR2 SNEGSKA (reference sequence). V lost 3 bases and J lost 5, with 10 bases in between. CDR3 length: 12 amino acids. The CDR3 is CSASILEETQYF. The sequenced CDR3 bases are TGCAGTGCTAGTATCCTAGAGGAGACC.

Worth noting for this clone: Coverage ceases 3 residues before the CDR3 finishes, and the germline J gene fills in the end. The V and J genes are TRBV6-1 and TRBJ2-7, with TRBD1 identical over 7 bases. The CDR3 covers 15 residues. Trimming at V came to 3 bases and at J to 1 base, leaving 6 bases not matched to a gene. Germline V gives CDR1 MNHNS, CDR2 SASEGT. CDR3 residues: CASSDTGTASYEQYF. Incomplete CDR3 DNA: TGTGCCAGCAGTGACACCGGGACAGCATCCTACGAG.

This clone came up a few times. The read halts 3 residues ahead of the CDR3 end, with the missing end drawn from the germline J gene. The genes are TRBV2 and TRBJ1-2; 8 bases agree with TRBD1. V lost 6 bases, J lost 4 bases, and 4 bases stayed unmatched. CDR1 and CDR2 from the germline V gene are SNHLY and FYNNEI. The CDR3 contains 13 residues. CDR3: CASSGTGGYGYTF. The DNA read from the CDR3 is TGTGCCAGCAGCGGGACAGGTGGCTATGGC.

This clone was found a few times. The sequenced fragment ends 3 residues before the CDR3 boundary, so the rest is inferred from the germline J gene. V is TRBV20-1 and J is TRBJ2-7; D unresolved. V lost 0 bases, J lost 5 bases, and 14 bases lay in between. The CDR3 spans 14 residues. Per germline, CDR1 DFQATT and CDR2 SNEGSKA (reference sequence). The CDR3 is CSARDYLPPHEQYF. The covered CDR3 bases are TGCAGTGCTAGAGATTACCTACCACCCCACGAG.

This clone came up many times. With the read ending 3 residues before the CDR3 end, the germline J gene is used to fill in that end. The genes are TRBV29-1 and TRBJ2-1; TRBD2 matches 11 bases. The V and J ends lost 7 bases and 5 bases, in that order; junction bases with no gene match: 1. This CDR3 has 12 amino acids. Germline V gene lookup returns CDR1 SQVTM and CDR2 ANQGSEA. CDR3 loop: CSGSGRDNEQFF. The part of the CDR3 DNA that was read is TGCAGCGGTAGCGGGAGGGACAATGAG.

Turning to this clone: The read is 3 residues too short to cover the CDR3 end, so that end is filled in from the germline J gene. The rearrangement joins TRBV7-6 to TRBJ2-1; D is unresolved. There are 16 residues in the CDR3. Trimming shortened V by 5 bases and J by 0 bases, and 14 bases separated the two germline ends. In germline, CDR1 is SGHVS, CDR2 FNYEAQ. The sequenced part of the CDR3 DNA is TGTGCCAGCAGCCTCAACTTCCATAGCTCCTACAATGAG. Translating it yields CASSLNFHSSYNE. The full-length CDR3 reads as CASSLNFHSSYNEQFF.

This clone was picked up a small number of times. The observed sequence ends 3 residues before the CDR3 terminus, with the missing tail filled in from the germline J gene. This chain uses TRBV2 with TRBJ1-4; D possibly corresponds to TRBD1 (6 bases). V gave up 7 bases and J gave up 7 bases, with 13 bases separating them. This CDR3 contains 13 residues. Germline assignment: CDR1 SNHLY and CDR2 FYNNEI. The covered CDR3 bases are TGTGCCAGCAACCAGGGGCCCATTGAAAAA. Translation: CASNQGPIEK. The CDR3, in full, reads CASNQGPIEKLFF.